Listed here are 5 T cell receptor beta chains from one sample, sequenced in a study of CD8 T cells in Susac syndrome. Random hexamers were used to reverse transcribe the RNA input (about 0.5 to 1 ug). TCRdb used MiXCR to reprocess the immunoSEQ multiplex PCR reads, holding one entry per CDR3 protein. The sample yields roughly 100,000 distinct CDR3 sequences, approximately 95% seen once. The specimen sequenced was CD8+ T cells from PBMCs. These receptors came from a human donor with Susac syndrome.

V and J are TRBV9 and TRBJ2-3; D may be TRBD2 (6 bases). The CDR3 loop spans 15 amino acids. Per germline, CDR1 SGDLS and CDR2 YYNGEE. The germline V and J ends were trimmed by 3 bases and 0 bases, with 11 bases remaining between them. The CDR3 DNA reads TGTGCCAGCAGCGCTTCGGGGGAAAGCACAGATACGCAGTATTTT. Translation: CASSASGESTDTQYF. Complete variable domain (other parts from reference TRBV9 and TRBJ2-3): DSGVTQTPKHLITATGQRVTLRCSPRSGDLSVYWYQQSLDQGLQFLIQYYNGEERAKGNILERFSAQQFPDLHSELNLSSLELGDSALYFCASSASGESTDTQYFGPGTRLTVL.

The V gene is TRBV3-1, the J gene TRBJ2-2; D not certain. The CDR3 is 16 amino acids. CDR1 is LGHDT, CDR2 YNNKEL, per germline (reference sequence). V gave up 0 bases and J gave up 4 bases, with 12 bases separating them. Here the CDR3 DNA reads TGTGCCAGCAGCCAAGATCGCGACCGCCCCACCGGGGAGCTGTTTTTT. Its protein product is CASSQDRDRPTGELFF. Full variable domain (rest looked up from reference TRBV3-1 and TRBJ2-2): DTAVSQTPKYLVTQMGNDKSIKCEQNLGHDTMYWYKQDSKKFLKIMFSYNNKELIINETVPNRFSPKSPDKAHLNLHINSLELGDSAVYFCASSQDRDRPTGELFFGEGSRLTVL.

CDR3 in amino acids: CATSGQVHNEQFF. The CDR3 DNA reads TGTGCCACCAGCGGACAGGTTCACAATGAGCAGTTCTTC. The chain carries TRBV15 and TRBJ2-1, with TRBD1 matching 7 bases. The junction had 3 bases not matched to a gene; V was cut back by 5 bases and J by 5 bases. This CDR3 contains 13 residues. The V gene's germline CDR1 is LNHNV and CDR2 YYDKDF (reference sequence).

The chain is built from TRBV7-9 and TRBJ2-1; 7 nucleotides match TRBD2. Germline values: CDR1 SEHNR, CDR2 FQNEAQ (reference sequence). The CDR3 has 13 residues. Trimming took 6 bases from V and 4 from J; bases not matched to a gene: 3. The CDR3 reads CASSSGLYNEQFF. In DNA, the CDR3 is TGTGCCAGCAGTTCGGGACTATACAATGAGCAGTTCTTC. The full variable domain, completed using reference TRBV7-9 and TRBJ2-1, is DTGVSQNPRHKITKRGQNVTFRCDPISEHNRLYWYRQTLGQGPEFLTYFQNEAQLEKSRLLSDRFSAERPKGSFSTLEIQRTEQGDSAMYLCASSSGLYNEQFFGPGTRLTVL.

The chain recombines TRBV2 with TRBJ1-1; D is possibly TRBD1 (6 bases). CDR3 length equals 13 residues. Germline CDR1 and CDR2: SNHLY and FYNNEI. V lost 7 bases and J lost 10, with 19 bases in between. The CDR3 DNA follows: TGTGCCAGCACCCCGTCGGTGGGGGCGGTAGCTTTCTTT. Translating gives CASTPSVGAVAFF.